These T cell receptor beta chains were read from a single sample in a study of OX40 agonist ivuxolimab in advanced cancers. Produced via immunoSEQ multiplex PCR; TCRdb's table is partial and in-frame only. The table includes about 96,000 clones, less than 95% detected once. The sequencing used CD4+ or CD8+ T cells sorted from blood, collected in a trial of the OX40 agonist ivuxolimab. These TCRs come from an adult with an advanced solid tumor such as melanoma, head and neck, liver or kidney cancer. CDR3s leave out the opening cysteine and the closing phenylalanine or tryptophan. The order of the fields is V gene, J gene, CDR3 protein.

v_gene: TRBV30; j_gene: TRBJ1-2; CDR3aa: AWSVLGHNYGYT
v_gene: TRBV2; j_gene: TRBJ2-3; CDR3aa: ASSDRRSTDTQY
v_gene: TRBV9; j_gene: TRBJ1-1; CDR3aa: ASSVWGDTEAF
v_gene: TRBV5-4; j_gene: TRBJ2-1; CDR3aa: ASSTWTSGTYNEQF
v_gene: TRBV27; j_gene: TRBJ2-3; CDR3aa: ASSLSQAPSDTQY
v_gene: TRBV7-2; j_gene: TRBJ2-3; CDR3aa: ASSRKLAGGLDTQY
v_gene: TRBV28; j_gene: TRBJ2-7; CDR3aa: ASSLGQLRSYEQY
v_gene: TRBV28; j_gene: TRBJ2-2; CDR3aa: ASSLTSLGTGELF
v_gene: TRBV29-1; j_gene: TRBJ1-4; CDR3aa: SVDRPLKVTNEKLF
v_gene: TRBV11-2; j_gene: TRBJ2-1; CDR3aa: ASSLGLAGVEQF
v_gene: TRBV4-3; j_gene: TRBJ2-2; CDR3aa: ASSQDTGPGELF
v_gene: TRBV14; j_gene: TRBJ2-7; CDR3aa: ASSPGTIPYEQY
v_gene: TRBV5-1; j_gene: TRBJ2-2; CDR3aa: ASRFLAGGDTGELF
v_gene: TRBV19; j_gene: TRBJ1-2; CDR3aa: ASSISRQGPYYGYT
v_gene: TRBV27; j_gene: TRBJ1-2; CDR3aa: ASSSTPGTGVSSYT
v_gene: TRBV6-1; j_gene: TRBJ2-2; CDR3aa: ASSPGPSNTGELF
v_gene: TRBV2; j_gene: TRBJ1-1; CDR3aa: ASSKPGQGAFRTEAF
v_gene: TRBV28; j_gene: TRBJ2-5; CDR3aa: ASSMGLATGETQY
v_gene: TRBV7-9; j_gene: TRBJ2-1; CDR3aa: ASSQVRGTGDNEQF
v_gene: TRBV6-1; j_gene: TRBJ1-1; CDR3aa: ASSRQFGTETEAF
v_gene: TRBV19; j_gene: TRBJ2-7; CDR3aa: ASSMGQGEPYEQY
v_gene: TRBV28; j_gene: TRBJ2-5; CDR3aa: ASSLNPLGGELGETQY
v_gene: TRBV4-3; j_gene: TRBJ2-5; CDR3aa: ASSQEALARAQY
v_gene: TRBV6-5; j_gene: TRBJ2-3; CDR3aa: ASHRGSTDTQY
v_gene: TRBV14; j_gene: TRBJ2-3; CDR3aa: ASRKDRGDTQY
v_gene: TRBV10-1; j_gene: TRBJ2-1; CDR3aa: ASRPLGLAAGNEQF
v_gene: TRBV5-4; j_gene: TRBJ1-1; CDR3aa: ASSSLRGGNTEAF
v_gene: TRBV5-1; j_gene: TRBJ1-2; CDR3aa: ASSLRGAQGYT
v_gene: TRBV19; j_gene: TRBJ1-2; CDR3aa: ASTRYPLNYGYT
v_gene: TRBV5-1; j_gene: TRBJ2-6; CDR3aa: ASSLLFSGANVLT
v_gene: TRBV10-3; j_gene: TRBJ2-1; CDR3aa: AISDFRLAVHNEQF